This T cell receptor beta chain was identified in a study of tumor-infiltrating lymphocytes in primary liver carcinoma. Across the whole study: Surgeons treated the primary liver carcinoma of the patients by surgical resection. T1-T3 N0M0 was the stage of the tumors, which were roughly 4.2 to 11 cm across. Men as well as women, aged 30 to 69 years, made up the patients.

This clonotype has just one count. A much larger clone lies a single base off, so this may be a read error. TCR beta cDNA came from approximately 540 ng total RNA, primed with a constant-region primer. Construction of TCR beta libraries relied on three successive nested multiplex PCR rounds employing slightly modified ARM-PCR. The first two PCR rounds, roughly 10 cycles each, used TRBV1-TRBV30 forward primers and a C-beta reverse primer. TCRdb reprocessed the multiplex PCR reads via MiXCR and lists one record per CDR3 protein. This table holds 300,000 to 400,000 distinct CDR3 sequences, 65% found once. The CDR3 extends over 12 amino acids. The V gene's germline CDR1 is MNHNS and CDR2 SASEGT. Unsorted whole blood supplied the RNA, and germline DNA was extracted too. Approximately 4.2 milliliters of peripheral blood were drawn preoperatively.

The J gene is TRBJ2-3, the V gene TRBV6-1; D might be TRBD2 (5 bases). The sample taken for sequencing was peripheral blood. This receptor was taken from a man aged 40-50 years with primary liver carcinoma and hepatitis B virus infection. CDR3 nucleotide sequence: TGTGCCAGCAGTGCTAGCATAGATACGCAGTATTTT. Protein product: CASSASIDTQYF.